This T cell receptor (beta chain) was captured in a study of technical replicates of blood from several donors (dated by TCRdb to the late 2010s). The receptor library was made with the immunoSEQ multiplex PCR assay. Here the immuneACCESS table is served through TCRdb, limited to in-frame sequences with V and J called. Missing clones are a known gap in these copies; in checked studies unresolved V genes cover under half, and the rest lacks a known reason. Across this sample there are over 55,000 clones, with around 96% seen only once. Of the sample, around 3% falls within the top ten clones. To note about this clone: Its antigen remains undetermined. One base away there is no much larger clone; base qualities are not given.

The clonotype was recovered from a human donor in good health. Some clones in this sample may be carry-over from other donors' samples. The source material was PBMCs.

The nucleotides read TGCGCCAGCAGCCAAGAAAACAGGGGGAACTATGGCTACACCTTC. It translates to CASSQENRGNYGYTF. The chain uses TRBV4-3 and TRBJ1-2, with 8 middle bases fitting TRBD1. The CDR3 sequence holds 15 residues, the cysteine and phenylalanine included. The CDR3 DNA has 45 bases and is translated from base 1. The germline V gene gives CDR1 as LGHNA and CDR2 as YSLEER. Trimmed from V: 0 bases; trimmed from J: 2 bases; junction bases lacking a gene match: 2.